These T cell receptor beta chains were read from a single sample in a study of T cells in Graves' hyperthyroidism and ophthalmopathy. TCRdb fed the multiplex PCR reads into MiXCR, producing one record per CDR3 protein. Among fewer than 450,000 distinct CDR3 sequences, over 12% were seen once, and the ten largest hold 25% to 30%. The specimen sequenced was blood. These receptors all come from a man aged 50-60 years with Graves' ophthalmopathy. Both conserved end residues are part of each CDR3.

v_gene	j_gene	CDR3aa
TRBV20-1	TRBJ2-4	CSASIHRDRGVKNIQYF
TRBV28	TRBJ2-7	CASSDLGLAHYEQYF
TRBV29-1	TRBJ1-1	CSVETDRGAFF
TRBV7-9	TRBJ1-2	CASSYSSGTVNYGYTF
TRBV12-5	TRBJ1-2	CASGLGQGHYGYTF
TRBV7-9	TRBJ2-5	CASSSLPPTGDHETQYF
TRBV18	TRBJ2-7	CASSPGTGAKGEQYF
TRBV5-1	TRBJ1-1	CASSPGQRLNTEAFF
TRBV11-2	TRBJ1-1	CASSSGRLDTEAFF
TRBV5-1	TRBJ1-1	CASSRDRGDGTTEAFF
TRBV2	TRBJ2-7	CASSGGRDYYEQYF
TRBV2	TRBJ2-2	CASIEDRAGAGELFF
TRBV3-1	TRBJ2-7	CASSHSGSYEQYF
TRBV2	TRBJ2-2	CASILTGTGELFF
TRBV30	TRBJ1-6	CAWTTDRNSPLHF
TRBV5-8	TRBJ2-7	CASSLAVLDEQYF
TRBV28	TRBJ2-7	CASSPGQGRPNAYEQYF
TRBV6-1	TRBJ1-1	CASGERTNTEAFF
TRBV24-1	TRBJ2-2	CATSELQDSSNTGELFF
TRBV5-1	TRBJ2-1	CASRRRGADYNEQFF
TRBV25-1	TRBJ2-1	CASSGRINEQFF
TRBV10-2	TRBJ2-6	CASSDDGSGANVLTF
TRBV9	TRBJ2-5	CASSAAGIGLAVETQYF
TRBV25-1	TRBJ2-1	CASSDWSGPTYNEQFF
TRBV7-9	TRBJ2-3	CASSPLHTDTQYF
TRBV7-2	TRBJ2-3	CASSPFLSTDTQYF
TRBV4-1	TRBJ1-5	CASSQGPVSNQPQHF
TRBV5-4	TRBJ2-2	CASSTGQGVNTGELFF
TRBV12-3/TRBV12-4	TRBJ1-5	CASSGGQGGLRNQPQHF
TRBV5-1	TRBJ2-6	CASSLERSGANVLTF
TRBV20-1	TRBJ1-1	CSLQGNTEAFF
TRBV29-1	TRBJ1-1	CSAARVEAFF
TRBV2	TRBJ2-5	CASRGAGDVVSETQYF
TRBV6-1	TRBJ2-4	CASRDPTGGYKNIQYF
TRBV9	TRBJ1-1	CASSPRDRGPTEAFF
TRBV4-1	TRBJ1-2	CASSQNDGPNYGYTF
TRBV7-2	TRBJ1-1	CASSLVGFGTEAFF
TRBV28	TRBJ2-7	CASSTGLRLEQYF
TRBV6-1	TRBJ1-1	CASTKRGAVNTEAFF
TRBV7-2	TRBJ1-6	CASSQGPNSPLHF
TRBV27	TRBJ2-1	CASSLTWSYNEQFF
TRBV12-3/TRBV12-4	TRBJ1-2	CASSLGGALYGYTF
TRBV7-2	TRBJ2-3	CASSGGALDTQYF
TRBV11-2	TRBJ2-5	CASSLKLTGIRETQYF